Listed below are T cell receptor beta chains from one sample, sequenced in a study of CD8 T cell repertoires and HIV-1 epitope variants. Clones were sequenced by immunoSEQ multiplex PCR, and TCRdb holds only the in-frame ones, with some missing. The repertoire holds 4,500 to 6,000 clones, approximately 71% seen once, with about 40% in the top ten. These TCRs' antigens remain unknown. Sequenced sample: cultured CD8+ T cells derived from PBMCs. These receptors were taken from a male donor with HIV. CDR3s include the opening cysteine and the closing phenylalanine or tryptophan. A D gene is named only where the DNA matches it firmly. Clone size is not always given. Where it is, it says once, few, many or a class for expanded clones.

>TRBJ2-1|TRBV5-4|NA|NA
CASSLLRDVSSYNEQFF
TGTGCCAGCAGCTTGCTCCGGGACGTGAGCTCCTACAATGAGCAGTTCTTC
>TRBJ2-1|TRBV7-9|once|TRBD2
CASTTPGLALNEQFF
TGTGCCAGCACTACCCCGGGACTAGCGCTCAATGAGCAGTTCTTC
>TRBJ2-7|TRBV2|NA|NA
CASSDELEIYEQYF
TGTGCCAGCAGTGACGAGCTCGAGATCTACGAGCAGTACTTC
>TRBJ1-3|TRBV19|NA|NA
CASSRGTGSSGNTIYF
TGTGCCAGTAGTAGGGGGACGGGAAGCTCTGGAAACACCATATATTTT
>TRBJ2-2|TRBV11-3|NA|NA
CASSFRGETGELFF
TGTGCCAGCAGCTTTAGAGGGGAAACCGGGGAGCTGTTTTTT
>TRBJ1-5|TRBV6-6|NA|NA
CASSGGQGIHQPQHF
TGTGCCAGCAGTGGGGGGCAGGGGATACATCAGCCCCAGCATTTT
>TRBJ2-7|TRBV29-1|few|NA
CSVPGTANYEQYF
TGCAGCGTTCCTGGGACCGCTAACTACGAGCAGTACTTC
>TRBJ2-1|TRBV10-3|NA|TRBD2
CAISESGLAGLNEQFF
TGTGCCATCAGTGAGTCAGGACTAGCGGGCCTGAATGAGCAGTTCTTC
>TRBJ1-1|TRBV7-9|NA|NA
CASSRYWGRSLNTEAFF
TGTGCCAGCAGCCGATATTGGGGGCGATCCTTGAACACTGAAGCTTTCTTT
>TRBJ1-5|TRBV19|once|TRBD1
CASSINEGAFQPQHF
TGTGCCAGTAGTATAAATGAGGGGGCGTTTCAGCCCCAGCATTTT
>TRBJ2-3|TRBV6-5|NA|NA
CASSYSGPPDTQYF
TGCGCCAGCAGTTACTCGGGTCCTCCAGATACGCAGTATTTT
>TRBJ2-1|TRBV11-2|NA|TRBD2
CASSLGSGGPNNEQFF
TGTGCCAGCAGCTTAGGGTCGGGAGGGCCGAACAATGAGCAGTTCTTC